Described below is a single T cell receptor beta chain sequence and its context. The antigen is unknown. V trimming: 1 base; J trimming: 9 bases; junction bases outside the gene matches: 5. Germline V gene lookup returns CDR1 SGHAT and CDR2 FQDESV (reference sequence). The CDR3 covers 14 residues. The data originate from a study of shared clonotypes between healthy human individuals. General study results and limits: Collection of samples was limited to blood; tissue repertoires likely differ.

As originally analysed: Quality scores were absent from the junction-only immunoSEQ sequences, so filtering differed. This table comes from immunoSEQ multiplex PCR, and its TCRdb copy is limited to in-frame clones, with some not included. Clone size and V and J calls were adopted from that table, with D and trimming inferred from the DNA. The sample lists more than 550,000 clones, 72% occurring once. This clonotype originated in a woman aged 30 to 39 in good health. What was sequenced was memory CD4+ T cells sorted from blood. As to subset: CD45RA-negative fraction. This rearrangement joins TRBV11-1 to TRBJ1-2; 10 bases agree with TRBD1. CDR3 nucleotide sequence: TGTGCCAGCAGCTTAGGACAGGGGGCAAGAAGCTACACCTTC. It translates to CASSLGQGARSYTF. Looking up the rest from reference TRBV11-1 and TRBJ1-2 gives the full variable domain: EAEVAQSPRYKITEKSQAVAFWCDPISGHATLYWYRQILGQGPELLVQFQDESVVDDSQLPKDRFSAERLKGVDSTLKIQPAELGDSAMYLCASSLGQGARSYTFGSGTRLTVV.